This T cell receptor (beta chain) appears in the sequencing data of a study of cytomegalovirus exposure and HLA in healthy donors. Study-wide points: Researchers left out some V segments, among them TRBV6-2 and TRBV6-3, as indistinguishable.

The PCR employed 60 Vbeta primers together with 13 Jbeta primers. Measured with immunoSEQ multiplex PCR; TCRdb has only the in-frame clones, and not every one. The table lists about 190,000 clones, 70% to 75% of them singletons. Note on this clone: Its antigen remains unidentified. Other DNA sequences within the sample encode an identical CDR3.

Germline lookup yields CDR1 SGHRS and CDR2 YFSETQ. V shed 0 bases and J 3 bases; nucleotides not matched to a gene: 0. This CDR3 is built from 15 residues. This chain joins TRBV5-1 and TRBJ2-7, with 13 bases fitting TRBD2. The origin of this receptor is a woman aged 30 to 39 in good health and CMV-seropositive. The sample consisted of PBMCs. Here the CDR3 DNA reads TGCGCCAGCAGCTTGGGGACTAGCGGGAGCTACGAGCAGTACTTC. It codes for CASSLGTSGSYEQYF. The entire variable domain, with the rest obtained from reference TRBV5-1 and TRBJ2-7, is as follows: KAGVTQTPRYLIKTRGQQVTLSCSPISGHRSVSWYQQTPGQGLQFLFEYFSETQRNKGNFPGRFSGRQFSNSRSEMNVSTLELGDSALYLCASSLGTSGSYEQYFGPGTRLTVT.